This T cell receptor (beta chain) is from a study of T cell responses to AZD1222 COVID-19 vaccine. Study observations and caveats: Donors were largely white British and mainly female; clonal diversity was possibly underestimated. CD4 TCRs covered the whole spike, strongest at regions 160-218 and 743-854.

Turning to this clone: Its specificity is unknown.

The CDR3 length is 13 residues. Unmatched junction bases numbered 2, after V lost 2 bases and J lost 5 bases. CDR1 and CDR2 from the germline V gene are LGHDT and YNNKEL (reference sequence). Clones were read by immunoSEQ multiplex PCR, and TCRdb kept only the in-frame ones, dropping some. The sample includes some 130,000 clones, approximately 90% of them seen just once. The specimen comprised peripheral blood, sampled on day 0 of AZD1222 vaccination. The source of this sequence is an adult in good health. The genes are TRBV3-1 (or the pseudogene TRBV3-2) and TRBJ2-5; the match to TRBD2 covers 7 bases. CDR3 coding DNA: TGTGCCAGCAGCCAACCCGGGAGGGAGACCCAGTACTTC. Amino acid sequence: CASSQPGRETQYF.